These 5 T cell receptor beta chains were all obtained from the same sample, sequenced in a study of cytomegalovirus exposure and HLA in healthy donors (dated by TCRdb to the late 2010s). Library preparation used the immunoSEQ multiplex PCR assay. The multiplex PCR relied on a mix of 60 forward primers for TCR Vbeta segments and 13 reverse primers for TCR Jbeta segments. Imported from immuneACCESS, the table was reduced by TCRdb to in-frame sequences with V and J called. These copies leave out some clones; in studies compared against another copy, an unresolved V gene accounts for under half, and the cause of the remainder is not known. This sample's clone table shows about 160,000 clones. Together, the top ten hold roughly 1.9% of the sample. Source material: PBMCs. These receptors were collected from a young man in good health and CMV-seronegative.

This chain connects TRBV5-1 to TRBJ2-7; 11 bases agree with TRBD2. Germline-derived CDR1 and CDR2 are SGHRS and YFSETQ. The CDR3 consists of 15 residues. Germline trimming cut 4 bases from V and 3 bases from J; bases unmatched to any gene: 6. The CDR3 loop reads CASSPVTSGSYEQYF. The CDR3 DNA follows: TGCGCCAGCAGCCCTGTTACTAGCGGGAGCTACGAGCAGTACTTC.

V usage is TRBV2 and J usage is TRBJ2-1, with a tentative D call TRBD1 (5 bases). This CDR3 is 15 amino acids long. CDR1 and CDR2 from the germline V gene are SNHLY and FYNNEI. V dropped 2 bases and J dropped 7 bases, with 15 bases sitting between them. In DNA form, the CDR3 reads TGTGCCAGCAGTGAAAGGACCAGGGATAAGAATGAGCAGTTCTTC. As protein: CASSERTRDKNEQFF.

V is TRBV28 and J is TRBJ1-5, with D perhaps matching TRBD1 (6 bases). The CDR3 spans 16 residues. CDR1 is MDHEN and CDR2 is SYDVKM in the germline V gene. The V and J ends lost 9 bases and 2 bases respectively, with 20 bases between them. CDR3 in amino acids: CASHRRQVRGNQPQHF. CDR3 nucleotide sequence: TGTGCCAGTCATCGAAGACAGGTTCGGGGCAATCAGCCCCAGCATTTT.

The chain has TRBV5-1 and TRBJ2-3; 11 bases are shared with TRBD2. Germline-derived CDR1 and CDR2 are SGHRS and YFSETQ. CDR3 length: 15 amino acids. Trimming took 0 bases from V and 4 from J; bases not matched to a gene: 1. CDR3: CASSLGLAGPDTQYF. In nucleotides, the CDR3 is TGCGCCAGCAGCTTGGGACTAGCGGGACCAGATACGCAGTATTTT.

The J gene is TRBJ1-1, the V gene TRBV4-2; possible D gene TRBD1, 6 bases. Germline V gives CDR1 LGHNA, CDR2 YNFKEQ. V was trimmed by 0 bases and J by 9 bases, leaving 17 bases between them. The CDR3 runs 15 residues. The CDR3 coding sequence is TGTGCCAGCAGCCAAGATTGGCCGGGCAGGGACAAAGCTTTCTTT. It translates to CASSQDWPGRDKAFF.